This record covers a single TCR beta chain. Its antigen is not known. The sample comes from a study of T cell responses to AZD1222 COVID-19 vaccine. Study outcomes and limitations: Repertoires in all cases were sampled only once the peak T cell response had passed. Among spike-specific TCRs, nearly half reportedly target unmutated variant regions.

CDR3 size: 11 residues. Germline CDR1 and CDR2: GTSNPN and SVGIG (reference sequence). V was shortened by 4 bases and J by 1 base, with 4 bases between the two germline ends. Pooled together were second doses at about 4 or about 12 weeks. Profiled with immunoSEQ multiplex PCR; TCRdb holds only in-frame clones, not every one. The sample consists of about 100,000 clones, about 93% of them appearing once. The material sequenced was peripheral blood, taken 28 days after the second AZD1222 dose. The chain employs TRBV30 and TRBJ1-1; D is ambiguous. This TCR was sampled from an adult who received the AZD1222 COVID-19 vaccine. The CDR3 here is CAWIQNTEAFF. In nucleotides, the CDR3 is TGTGCCTGGATCCAGAACACTGAAGCTTTCTTT. Using reference TRBV30 and TRBJ1-1 for the parts outside the CDR3, the full variable domain is SQTIHQWPATLVQPVGSPLSLECTVEGTSNPNLYWYRQAAGRGLQLLFYSVGIGQISSEVPQNLSASRPQDRQFILSSKKLLLSDSGFYLCAWIQNTEAFFGQGTRLTVV.